One and the same sample provided the 17 T cell receptor beta chains below, sequenced in a study of blood T cell repertoires in COVID-19. TCRdb's copy holds only in-frame clones and misses some; the assay was immunoSEQ multiplex PCR. The sample records some 63,000 clones, 70% to 80% being singletons. The sample consisted of peripheral blood. The origin of the receptors is a human donor in a cohort sampled during active COVID-19.

In this sample, this clone turned up once. The V call is TRBV3-1 (or the pseudogene TRBV3-2), the J call TRBJ2-7; D remains unclear. The CDR3 runs 15 residues. Germline loops: CDR1 LGHDT, CDR2 YNNKEL (reference sequence). V lost 1 base and J lost 2, with 12 bases in between. The CDR3 loop reads CASSQGMRFTYEQYF. The CDR3 DNA sequence: TGTGCCAGCAGCCAAGGCATGAGGTTCACCTACGAGCAGTACTTC.

The chain uses TRBV11-3 and TRBJ2-2; 8 bases align to TRBD1. V trimming: 4 bases; J trimming: 1 base; junction bases outside the gene matches: 2. The CDR3 has 15 residues. Per the germline V gene, CDR1 is SGHNT and CDR2 is YENEEA. The CDR3, as DNA: TGTGCCAGCAGCTGGGACAGGAGGAACACCGGGGAGCTGTTTTTT. Translated: CASSWDRRNTGELFF.

V gene TRBV5-1 combines with J gene TRBJ1-1; D gene ambiguous. Trimming left V 0 bases short and J 2 bases short, with 14 bases between. The germline V gene encodes CDR1 SGHRS and CDR2 YFSETQ. The CDR3 covers 16 residues. The CDR3 region has the DNA TGCGCCAGCAGCTTGGACGCGCCAATTCCCAACACTGAAGCTTTCTTT. It codes for CASSLDAPIPNTEAFF.

This chain connects TRBV4-2 to TRBJ2-1; no clear D. Trimming took off 0 bases at V and 12 bases at J, with 12 bases between the two ends. CDR3 size: 13 residues. Germline V lookup: CDR1 LGHNA, CDR2 YNFKEQ. The CDR3 bases are TGTGCCAGCAGCCAAGATTACAGATCGCGGCAGTTCTTC. Protein sequence: CASSQDYRSRQFF.

The gene calls are TRBV6-2 or TRBV6-3 and TRBJ2-2; possible D gene TRBD1, 5 bases. The CDR3 has 16 residues. From germline, CDR1 is MNHEY and CDR2 SVGEGT. V was cut by 2 bases and J by 6 bases, with 16 bases left in between. The CDR3 DNA is TGTGCCAGCAGTTACGCGATTACAGGAAGGCCCGGGGAGCTGTTTTTT. Translating it yields CASSYAITGRPGELFF.

V gene TRBV5-8 combines with J gene TRBJ1-2, with TRBD1 identical over 8 bases. The CDR3 contains 15 residues. The germline V gene encodes CDR1 SGHTS and CDR2 YDEGEE. Trimming took 5 bases from V and 4 from J; bases not matched to a gene: 10. CDR3: CASRNGQGGAYGYTF. The CDR3 DNA reads as TGTGCCAGCAGAAACGGACAGGGCGGTGCCTATGGCTACACCTTC.

The J gene is TRBJ2-1, the V gene TRBV5-1, with D perhaps matching TRBD2 (5 bases). V lost 0 bases and J 0 bases, leaving 10 bases between the germline ends. Germline V CDR1 and CDR2: SGHRS, YFSETQ. CDR3 size: 16 residues. In nucleotides, the CDR3 is TGCGCCAGCAGCTTGGAGGCGGGCGGCTCCTACAATGAGCAGTTCTTC. It yields the protein CASSLEAGGSYNEQFF.

This chain uses TRBV2 with TRBJ1-4; no definite D call. Germline values: CDR1 SNHLY, CDR2 FYNNEI. V was cut by 11 bases and J by 0 bases, with 16 bases left in between. CDR3 length: 15 residues. The CDR3, as DNA: TGTGCCGCTCAACCGGGAGGCCCAACTAATGAAAAACTGTTTTTT. Residues: CAAQPGGPTNEKLFF.

This chain connects TRBV5-8 to TRBJ2-5; D unclear. The CDR3 length is 12 residues. From germline, CDR1 is SGHTS and CDR2 YDEGEE. V dropped 2 bases and J dropped 2 bases, with 4 bases sitting between them. The CDR3 loop reads CASSFLQETQYF. DNA of the CDR3: TGTGCCAGCAGCTTCCTTCAAGAGACCCAGTACTTC.

This clone was observed a few times. V usage is TRBV6-5 and J usage is TRBJ1-1; 9 bases align to TRBD1. The germline CDR1 and CDR2 sequences are MNHEY and SVGAGI. With 5 bases clipped from V and 4 bases from J, the junction kept 8 bases outside the gene matches. This CDR3 has 15 amino acids. CDR3 sequence: CASSRKGQGSTEAFF. The CDR3 DNA is TGTGCCAGCAGTCGTAAAGGACAGGGGAGCACTGAAGCTTTCTTT.

The chain uses TRBV11-2 and TRBJ1-1; maybe TRBD1 (5 bases). Germline CDR1 and CDR2: SGHAT and FQNNGV. The V end lost 5 bases, the J end lost 0 bases, and 10 bases lay between the germline ends. This CDR3 has 14 residues. Written as DNA, the CDR3 is TGTGCCAGCAGCACCTGGGGCCTGAACACTGAAGCTTTCTTT. This sequence encodes CASSTWGLNTEAFF.

V is TRBV7-6 and J is TRBJ2-7; weak D call: TRBD2 (5 bases). V was pared by 5 bases and J by 3 bases, with 32 bases between. CDR1 and CDR2 from the germline V gene are SGHVS and FNYEAQ. CDR3 length equals 20 residues. The CDR3 here is CASSADTWNGVDGVSYEQYF. The DNA for the CDR3 is TGTGCCAGCAGCGCTGATACATGGAACGGGGTCGACGGGGTAAGCTACGAGCAGTACTTC.

This CDR3 is CASSLQGQGITEAFF. CDR3 DNA sequence: TGTGCCAGCAGCCTACAGGGACAGGGGATAACTGAAGCTTTCTTT. The V and J genes are TRBV7-3 and TRBJ1-1; TRBD1 matches at 10 bases. The germline V gene has CDR1 SGHTA and CDR2 FQGTGA. The CDR3 has 15 amino acids. With 5 bases clipped from V and 5 bases from J, the junction kept 8 bases outside the gene matches.

The rearrangement links TRBV20-1 to TRBJ1-5; D is possibly TRBD1 (6 bases). V was cut by 3 bases and J by 4 bases, with 16 bases left in between. This CDR3 is 15 amino acids long. Per the germline V gene, CDR1 is DFQATT and CDR2 is SNEGSKA (reference sequence). CDR3 region: CSASENQGSNQPQHF. The CDR3 coding sequence is TGCAGTGCTAGTGAAAATCAGGGGTCGAATCAGCCCCAGCATTTT.

This clone was seen a single time. This chain uses TRBV11-1 with TRBJ2-7, with a possible D match to TRBD1 (6 bases). Germline loops: CDR1 SGHAT, CDR2 FQDESV (reference sequence). The CDR3 has 15 residues. Between the trimmed V and J ends, which lost 1 base and 1 base, there was a span of 11 bases. In DNA form, the CDR3 reads TGTGCCAGCAGCTTAGAAACAGGGATTTCCTACGAGCAGTACTTC. Protein product: CASSLETGISYEQYF.

In this sample, this clone turned up a few times. V is TRBV19 and J is TRBJ1-2; 10 bases map to TRBD1. This CDR3 has 16 residues. Germline V CDR1 and CDR2: LNHDA, SQIVND (reference sequence). V gave up 0 bases and J gave up 8 bases; unmatched junction bases: 9. Here the CDR3 reads CASSIDLGTGVKGYTF. CDR3 DNA: TGTGCCAGTAGTATAGATCTAGGGACAGGGGTTAAGGGCTACACCTTC.

The chain carries TRBV18 and TRBJ1-2, with D perhaps matching TRBD1 (5 bases). The CDR3 is 14 amino acids. V lost 3 bases and J 3 bases, leaving 11 bases between the germline ends. Germline V gene data show CDR1 as KGHSH and CDR2 as LQKENI. This chain's CDR3 is CASSPARDDYGYTF. The CDR3 coding sequence is TGTGCCAGCTCACCGGCCAGGGATGACTATGGCTACACCTTC.